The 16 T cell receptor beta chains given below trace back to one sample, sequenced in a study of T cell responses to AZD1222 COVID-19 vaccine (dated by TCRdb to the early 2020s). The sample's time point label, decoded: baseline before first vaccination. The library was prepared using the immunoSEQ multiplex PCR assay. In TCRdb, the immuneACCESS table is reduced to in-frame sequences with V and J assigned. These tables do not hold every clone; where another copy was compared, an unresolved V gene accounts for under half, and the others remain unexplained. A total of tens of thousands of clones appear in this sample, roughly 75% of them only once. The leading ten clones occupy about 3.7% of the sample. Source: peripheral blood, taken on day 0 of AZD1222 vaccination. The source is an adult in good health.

CDR3 nucleotide sequence: TGTGCCAGCAGCTTAGGACTAGCGGGGGACGAGCAGTACTTC. Protein: CASSLGLAGDEQYF. This chain uses TRBV11-2 with TRBJ2-7; 12 bases fit TRBD2. With V trimmed by 1 base and J by 5 bases, 0 bases remained unmatched. Germline V gives CDR1 SGHAT, CDR2 FQNNGV. The CDR3 runs 14 residues.

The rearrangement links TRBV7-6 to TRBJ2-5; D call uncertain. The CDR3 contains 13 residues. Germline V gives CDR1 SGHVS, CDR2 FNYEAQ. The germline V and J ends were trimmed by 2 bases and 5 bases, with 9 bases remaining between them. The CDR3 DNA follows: TGTGCCAGCAGCTTAATGGAAATGGAGACCCAGTACTTC. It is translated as CASSLMEMETQYF.

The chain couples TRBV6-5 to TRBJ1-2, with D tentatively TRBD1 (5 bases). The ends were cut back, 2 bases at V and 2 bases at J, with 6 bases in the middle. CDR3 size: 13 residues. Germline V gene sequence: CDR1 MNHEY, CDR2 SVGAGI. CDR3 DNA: TGTGCCAGCAGTTACACAGGCAACTATGGCTACACCTTC. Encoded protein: CASSYTGNYGYTF.

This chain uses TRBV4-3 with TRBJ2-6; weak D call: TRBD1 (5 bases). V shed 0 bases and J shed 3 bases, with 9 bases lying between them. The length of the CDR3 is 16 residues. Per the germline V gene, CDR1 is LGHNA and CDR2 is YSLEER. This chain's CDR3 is CASSQEGRGGANVLTF. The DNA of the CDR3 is TGCGCCAGCAGCCAAGAAGGAAGGGGTGGGGCCAACGTCCTGACTTTC.

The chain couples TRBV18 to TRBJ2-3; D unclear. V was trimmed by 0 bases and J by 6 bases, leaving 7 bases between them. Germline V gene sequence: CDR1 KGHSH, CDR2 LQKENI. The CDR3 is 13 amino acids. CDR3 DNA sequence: TGTGCCAGCTCACCACCCTCCGGGGATACGCAGTATTTT. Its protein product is CASSPPSGDTQYF.

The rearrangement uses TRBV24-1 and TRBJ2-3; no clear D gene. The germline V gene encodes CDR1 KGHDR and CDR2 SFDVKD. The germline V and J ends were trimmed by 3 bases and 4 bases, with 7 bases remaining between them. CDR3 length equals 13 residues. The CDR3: CATSDGMADTQYF. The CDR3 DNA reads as TGTGCCACCAGTGATGGGATGGCAGATACGCAGTATTTT.

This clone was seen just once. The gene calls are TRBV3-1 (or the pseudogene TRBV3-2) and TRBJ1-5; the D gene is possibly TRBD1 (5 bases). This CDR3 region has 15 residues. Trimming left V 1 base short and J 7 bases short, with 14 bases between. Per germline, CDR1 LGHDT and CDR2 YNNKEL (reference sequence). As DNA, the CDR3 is TGTGCCAGCAGCCAAGGTGTGGGGCTAAACCAGCCCCAGCATTTT. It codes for CASSQGVGLNQPQHF.

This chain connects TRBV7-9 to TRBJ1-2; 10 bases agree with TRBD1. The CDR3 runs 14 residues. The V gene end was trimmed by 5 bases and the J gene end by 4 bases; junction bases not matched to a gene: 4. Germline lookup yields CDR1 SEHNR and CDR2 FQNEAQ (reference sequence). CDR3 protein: CASSSGTGVYGYTF. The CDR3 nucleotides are TGTGCCAGCAGCAGTGGGACAGGGGTCTATGGCTACACCTTC. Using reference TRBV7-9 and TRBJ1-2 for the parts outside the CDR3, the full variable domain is DTGVSQNPRHKITKRGQNVTFRCDPISEHNRLYWYRQTLGQGPEFLTYFQNEAQLEKSRLLSDRFSAERPKGSFSTLEIQRTEQGDSAMYLCASSSGTGVYGYTFGSGTRLTVV.

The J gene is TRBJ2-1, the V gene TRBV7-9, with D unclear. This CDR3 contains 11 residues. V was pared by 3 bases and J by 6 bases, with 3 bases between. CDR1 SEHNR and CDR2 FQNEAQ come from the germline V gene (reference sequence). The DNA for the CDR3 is TGTGCCAGCAGCTTGAGCAATGAGCAGTTCTTC. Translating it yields CASSLSNEQFF.

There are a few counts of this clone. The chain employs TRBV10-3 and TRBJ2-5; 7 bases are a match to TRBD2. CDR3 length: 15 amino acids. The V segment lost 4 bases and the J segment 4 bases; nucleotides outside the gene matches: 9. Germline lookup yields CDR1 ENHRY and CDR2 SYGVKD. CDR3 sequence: CAISARGVARETQYF. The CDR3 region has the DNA TGTGCCATCAGTGCCCGGGGGGTAGCCCGAGAGACCCAGTACTTC.

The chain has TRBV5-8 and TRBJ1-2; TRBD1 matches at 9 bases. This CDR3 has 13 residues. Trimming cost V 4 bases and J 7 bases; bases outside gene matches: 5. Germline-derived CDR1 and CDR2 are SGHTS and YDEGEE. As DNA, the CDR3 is TGTGCCAGCAGCCTCGGACAGGGGTTTGGCTACACCTTC. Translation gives CASSLGQGFGYTF.

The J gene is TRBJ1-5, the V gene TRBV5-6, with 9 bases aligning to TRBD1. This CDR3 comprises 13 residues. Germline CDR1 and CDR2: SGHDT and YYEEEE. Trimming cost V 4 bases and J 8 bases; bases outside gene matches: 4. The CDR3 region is CASSQGQGKPQHF. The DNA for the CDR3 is TGTGCCAGCAGCCAGGGACAGGGTAAGCCCCAGCATTTT.

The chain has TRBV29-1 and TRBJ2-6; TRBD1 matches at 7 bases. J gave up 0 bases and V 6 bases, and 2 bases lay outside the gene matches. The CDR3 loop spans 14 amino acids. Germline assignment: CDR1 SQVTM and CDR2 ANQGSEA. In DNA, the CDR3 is TGCAGCGTGGGACAGAGCTCTGGGGCCAACGTCCTGACTTTC. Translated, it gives CSVGQSSGANVLTF.

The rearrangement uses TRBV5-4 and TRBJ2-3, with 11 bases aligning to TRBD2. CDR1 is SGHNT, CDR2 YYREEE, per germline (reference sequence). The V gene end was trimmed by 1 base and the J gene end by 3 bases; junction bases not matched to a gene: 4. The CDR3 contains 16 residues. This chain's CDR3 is CASSLFVAGGTDTQYF. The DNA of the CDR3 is TGTGCCAGCAGCTTGTTCGTAGCGGGGGGGACAGATACGCAGTATTTT.

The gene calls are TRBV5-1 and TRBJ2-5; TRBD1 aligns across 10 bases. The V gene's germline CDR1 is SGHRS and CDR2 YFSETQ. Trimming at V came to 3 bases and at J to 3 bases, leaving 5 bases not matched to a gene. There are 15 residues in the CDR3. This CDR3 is CASSSSGTGEETQYF. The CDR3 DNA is TGCGCCAGCAGCTCTTCCGGGACAGGGGAAGAGACCCAGTACTTC.

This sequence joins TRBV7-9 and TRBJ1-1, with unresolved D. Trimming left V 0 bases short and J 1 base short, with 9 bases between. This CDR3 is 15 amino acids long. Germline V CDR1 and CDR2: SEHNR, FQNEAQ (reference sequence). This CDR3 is CASSLALGGNTEAFF. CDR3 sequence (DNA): TGTGCCAGCAGCTTAGCACTAGGAGGGAACACTGAAGCTTTCTTT.